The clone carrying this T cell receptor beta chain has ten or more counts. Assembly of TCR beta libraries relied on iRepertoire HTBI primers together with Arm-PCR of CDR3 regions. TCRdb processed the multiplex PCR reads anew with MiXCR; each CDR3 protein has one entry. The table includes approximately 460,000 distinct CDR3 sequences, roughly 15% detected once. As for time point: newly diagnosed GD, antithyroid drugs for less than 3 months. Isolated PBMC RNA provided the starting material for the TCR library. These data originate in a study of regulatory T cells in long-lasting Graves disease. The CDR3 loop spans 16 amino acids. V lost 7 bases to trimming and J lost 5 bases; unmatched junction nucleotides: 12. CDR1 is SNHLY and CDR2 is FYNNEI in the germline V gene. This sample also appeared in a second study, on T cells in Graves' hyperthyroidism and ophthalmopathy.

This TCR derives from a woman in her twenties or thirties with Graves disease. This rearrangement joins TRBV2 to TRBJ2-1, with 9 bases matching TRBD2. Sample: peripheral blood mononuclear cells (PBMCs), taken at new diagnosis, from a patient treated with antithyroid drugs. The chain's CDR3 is CASKGRLGTSHNEQFF. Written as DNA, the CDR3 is TGTGCCAGCAAAGGGCGCCTCGGGACTAGCCACAATGAGCAGTTCTTC.